Included here is one T cell receptor (beta chain) sequence, with context. Its antigen remains unidentified. Arm-PCR of CDR3 regions with iRepertoire HTBI primers generated TCR beta libraries. One entry per CDR3 protein, called by TCRdb with MiXCR from the multiplex PCR reads. The profile shows roughly 700,000 distinct CDR3 sequences, 25% to 35% of them singletons. The sample's time point: persistent/refractory GD, antithyroid drugs over 5 years with positive TRAb. Scientists built the TCR library using RNA that was extracted from PBMCs. V was clipped by 0 bases and J by 3 bases, with 9 bases between them. Germline lookup yields CDR1 SGHRS and CDR2 YFSETQ. The CDR3 has 15 amino acids. These data originate in a study of regulatory T cells in long-lasting Graves disease. Broader study findings: Patients with persistent Graves' had lower TCR diversity than newly diagnosed patients. TRBV28, TRBJ1-2 and TRBJ2-5 were favored in persistent disease.

The chain is built from TRBV5-1 and TRBJ1-4; no firm D call. The sample was peripheral blood mononuclear cells (PBMCs), taken when the disease was refractory, from a patient treated with antithyroid drugs. The TCR originated in a female donor with Graves disease. This CDR3 is CASSLEAAANEKLFF. DNA for the CDR3: TGCGCCAGCAGCTTGGAGGCAGCCGCTAATGAAAAACTGTTTTTT.